In its sample, the clone carrying this T cell receptor (beta chain) was seen a few times. Its target is not known. This sample is drawn from a study of spatial heterogeneity in lung cancer. Study at large: Every unique TCR and UMI combination, on average, appeared more than ten times in raw reads.

Germline CDR1 reads SGHVS; CDR2 reads FQNEAQ. With 5 bases removed from V and 2 bases from J, the gap between germline ends came to 13 bases. The CDR3 length is 14 residues. Study outcomes and limitations: Tumoral mutation counts were tracked by counts of expanded intratumoral alpha and beta TCRs.

Sample time point: sample taken at primary tumor resection. The study sequenced unsorted whole RNA from tumor, nontumor lung or frozen PBMC. TCRdb ran MiXCR on the 5' RACE reads and lists one entry per CDR3 protein. This sample has about 18,000 distinct CDR3 sequences, with 5.5% to 8.5% found just once. The chain is built from TRBV7-8 and TRBJ2-7; D uncertain. The source material was lung tumor tissue, sampled at surgery. The TCR sequence derives from a female donor with early-stage non-small cell lung cancer. The CDR3 nucleotides are TGTGCCAGCAGCCCCGGCCCCACAGCCTACGAGCAGTACTTC. This gives the protein CASSPGPTAYEQYF. The whole variable domain, filled in from reference TRBV7-8 and TRBJ2-7, reads GAGVSQSPRYKVAKRGQDVALRCDPISGHVSLFWYQQALGQGPEFLTYFQNEAQLDKSGLPSDRFFAERPEGSVSTLKIQRTQQEDSAVYLCASSPGPTAYEQYFGPGTRLTVT.